This T cell receptor (beta chain) was documented in a study of shared clonotypes between healthy human individuals. Trimming at V came to 0 bases and at J to 7 bases, leaving 12 bases not matched to a gene. The CDR3 sequence is 17 residues long. Germline loops: CDR1 SGHRS, CDR2 YFSETQ. The assay was immunoSEQ multiplex PCR, and TCRdb's table has in-frame clones only and misses some. The profile shows around 100,000 clones, about 62% of them singletons. Study-wide points: Naive subsets generally had larger estimated richness than memory subsets.

As regards this clone: The antigen is unknown.

Sequencing used memory CD8+ T cells sorted from blood. Documented subset: CD45RO+ cells pooled with CCR7-negative TemRA cells. The TCR sequence derives from a woman in her 30s in good health. The chain recombines TRBV5-1 with TRBJ1-4; 7 nucleotides agree with TRBD1. CDR3 in DNA: TGCGCCAGCAGCTTGGGTATACGGACAGGCGACTCTGAAAAACTGTTTTTT. Its protein product is CASSLGIRTGDSEKLFF.